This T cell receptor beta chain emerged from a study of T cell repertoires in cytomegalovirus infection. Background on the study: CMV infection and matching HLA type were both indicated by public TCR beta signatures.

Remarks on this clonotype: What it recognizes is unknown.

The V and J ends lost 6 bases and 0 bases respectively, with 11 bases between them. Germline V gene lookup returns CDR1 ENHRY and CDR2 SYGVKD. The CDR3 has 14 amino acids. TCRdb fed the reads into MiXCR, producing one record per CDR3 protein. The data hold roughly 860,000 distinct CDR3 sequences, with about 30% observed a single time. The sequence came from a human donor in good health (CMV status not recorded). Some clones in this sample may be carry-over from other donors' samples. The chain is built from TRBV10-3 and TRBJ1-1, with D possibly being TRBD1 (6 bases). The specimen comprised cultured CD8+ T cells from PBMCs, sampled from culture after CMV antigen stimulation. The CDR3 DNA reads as TGTGCCATCAGCCGGGACACCTTGAACACTGAAGCTTTCTTT. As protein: CAISRDTLNTEAFF.